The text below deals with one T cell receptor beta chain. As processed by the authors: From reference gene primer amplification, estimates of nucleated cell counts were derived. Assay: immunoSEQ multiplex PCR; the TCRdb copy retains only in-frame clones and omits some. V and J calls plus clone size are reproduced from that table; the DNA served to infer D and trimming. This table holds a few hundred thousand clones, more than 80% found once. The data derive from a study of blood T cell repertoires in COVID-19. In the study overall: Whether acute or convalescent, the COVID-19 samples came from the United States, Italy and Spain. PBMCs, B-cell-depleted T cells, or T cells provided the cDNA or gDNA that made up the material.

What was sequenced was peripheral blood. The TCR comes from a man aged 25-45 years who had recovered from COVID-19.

DNA for the CDR3: TGTGCCACCCTCGCGGGCGGGGAAGGCTACACCTTC. It translates to CATLAGGEGYTF. V gene TRBV6-5 combines with J gene TRBJ1-2; D uncertain. The CDR3 has 12 amino acids. Germline V CDR1 and CDR2: MNHEY, SVGAGI. V was pared by 10 bases and J by 8 bases, with 17 bases between.